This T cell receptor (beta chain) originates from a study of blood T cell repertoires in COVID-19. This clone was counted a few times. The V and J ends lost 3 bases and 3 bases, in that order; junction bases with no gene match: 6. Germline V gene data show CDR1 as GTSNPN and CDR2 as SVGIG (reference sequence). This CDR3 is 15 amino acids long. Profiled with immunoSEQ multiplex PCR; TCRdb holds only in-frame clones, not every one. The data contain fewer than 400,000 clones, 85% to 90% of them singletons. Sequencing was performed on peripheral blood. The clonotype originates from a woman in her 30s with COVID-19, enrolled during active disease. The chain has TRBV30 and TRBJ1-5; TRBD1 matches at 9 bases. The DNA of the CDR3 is TGTGCCTGGAGGGCCGGGACAGGGTTCAATCAGCCCCAGCATTTT. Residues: CAWRAGTGFNQPQHF.